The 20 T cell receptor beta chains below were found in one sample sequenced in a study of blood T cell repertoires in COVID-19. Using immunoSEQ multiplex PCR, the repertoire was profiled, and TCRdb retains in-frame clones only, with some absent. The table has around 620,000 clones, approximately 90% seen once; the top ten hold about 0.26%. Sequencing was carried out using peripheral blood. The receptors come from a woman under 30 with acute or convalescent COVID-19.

The CDR3 sequence: CAWSPGTSGLIGELFF. In DNA, the CDR3 is TGTGCCTGGAGCCCCGGGACTAGCGGATTGATCGGGGAGCTGTTTTTT. V usage is TRBV30 and J usage is TRBJ2-2; the match to TRBD2 covers 11 bases. This CDR3 spans 16 amino acids. V was clipped by 3 bases and J by 7 bases; unmatched bases: 10. Germline loops: CDR1 GTSNPN, CDR2 SVGIG (reference sequence).

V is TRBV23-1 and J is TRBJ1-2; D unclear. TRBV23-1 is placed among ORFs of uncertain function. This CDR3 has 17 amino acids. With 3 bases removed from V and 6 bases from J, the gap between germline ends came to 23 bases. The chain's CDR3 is CASSHLLPTGARDGYTF. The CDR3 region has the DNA TGCGCCAGCAGTCATCTCTTACCGACCGGAGCTCGTGATGGCTACACCTTC.

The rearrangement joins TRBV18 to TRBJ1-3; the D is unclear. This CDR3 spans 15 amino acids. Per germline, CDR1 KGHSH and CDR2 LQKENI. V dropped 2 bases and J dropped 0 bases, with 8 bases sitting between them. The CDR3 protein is CASSPIGDSGNTIYF. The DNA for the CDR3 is TGTGCCAGCTCACCAATCGGGGACTCTGGAAACACCATATATTTT.

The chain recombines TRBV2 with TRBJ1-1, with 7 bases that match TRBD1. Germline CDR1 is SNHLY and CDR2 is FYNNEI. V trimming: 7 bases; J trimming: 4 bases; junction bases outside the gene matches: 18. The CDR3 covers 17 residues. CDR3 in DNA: TGTGCCAGCACCGCCGACAGGGTGGGCCGTTTGATCACTGAAGCTTTCTTT. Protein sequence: CASTADRVGRLITEAFF.

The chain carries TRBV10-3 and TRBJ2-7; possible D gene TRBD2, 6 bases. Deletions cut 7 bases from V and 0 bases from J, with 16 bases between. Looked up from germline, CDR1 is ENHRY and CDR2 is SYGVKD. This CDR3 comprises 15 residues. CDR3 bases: TGTGCCATCATGGAGGGACGGTATACCTCCTACGAGCAGTACTTC. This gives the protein CAIMEGRYTSYEQYF.

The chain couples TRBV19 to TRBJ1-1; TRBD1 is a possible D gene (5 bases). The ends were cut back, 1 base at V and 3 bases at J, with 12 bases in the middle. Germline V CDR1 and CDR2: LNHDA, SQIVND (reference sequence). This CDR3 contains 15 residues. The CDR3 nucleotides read TGTGCCAGTAGTATAGGGGGGGATACGGACACTGAAGCTTTCTTT. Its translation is CASSIGGDTDTEAFF.

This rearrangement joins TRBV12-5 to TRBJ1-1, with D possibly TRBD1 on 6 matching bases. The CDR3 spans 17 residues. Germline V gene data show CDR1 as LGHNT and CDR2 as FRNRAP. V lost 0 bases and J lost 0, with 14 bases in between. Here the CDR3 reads CASGLVLVGTMNTEAFF. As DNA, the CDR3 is TGTGCTAGTGGTTTGGTACTCGTTGGGACAATGAACACTGAAGCTTTCTTT.

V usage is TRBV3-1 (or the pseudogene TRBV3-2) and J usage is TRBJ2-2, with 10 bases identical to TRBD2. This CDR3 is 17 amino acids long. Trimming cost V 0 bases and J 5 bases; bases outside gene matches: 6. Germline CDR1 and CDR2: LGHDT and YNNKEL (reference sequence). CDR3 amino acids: CASSQETAGGRTGELFF. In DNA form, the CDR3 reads TGTGCCAGCAGCCAAGAAACAGCGGGGGGGCGGACCGGGGAGCTGTTTTTT.

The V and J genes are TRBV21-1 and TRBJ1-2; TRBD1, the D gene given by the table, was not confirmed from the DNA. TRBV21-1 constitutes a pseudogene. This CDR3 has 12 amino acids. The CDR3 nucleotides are TGTGCCAGCAGGGACAGGGGGGTTGGCTACACCTTC. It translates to CASRDRGVGYTF.

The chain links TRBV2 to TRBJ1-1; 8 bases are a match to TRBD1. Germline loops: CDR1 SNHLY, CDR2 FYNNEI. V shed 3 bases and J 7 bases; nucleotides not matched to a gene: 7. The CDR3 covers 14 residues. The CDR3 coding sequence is TGTGCCAGCAGTGACCCAGACAGGGGTGGTGAAGCTTTCTTT. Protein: CASSDPDRGGEAFF. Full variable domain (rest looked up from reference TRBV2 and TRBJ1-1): EPEVTQTPSHQVTQMGQEVILRCVPISNHLYFYWYRQILGQKVEFLVSFYNNEISEKSEIFDDQFSVERPDGSNFTLKIRSTKLEDSAMYFCASSDPDRGGEAFFGQGTRLTVV.

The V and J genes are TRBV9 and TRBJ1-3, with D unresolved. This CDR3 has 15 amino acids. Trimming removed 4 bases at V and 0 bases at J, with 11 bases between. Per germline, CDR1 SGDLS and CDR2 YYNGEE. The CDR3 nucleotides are TGTGCCAGCAGCCCCCGAGGTAGCTCTGGAAACACCATATATTTT. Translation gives CASSPRGSSGNTIYF.

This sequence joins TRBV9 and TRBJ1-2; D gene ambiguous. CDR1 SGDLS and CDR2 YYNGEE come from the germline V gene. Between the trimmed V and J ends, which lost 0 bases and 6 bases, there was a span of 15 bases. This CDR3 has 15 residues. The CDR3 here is CASSVEGSGLNGYTF. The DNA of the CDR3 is TGTGCCAGCAGCGTAGAAGGTTCGGGTCTTAATGGCTACACCTTC.

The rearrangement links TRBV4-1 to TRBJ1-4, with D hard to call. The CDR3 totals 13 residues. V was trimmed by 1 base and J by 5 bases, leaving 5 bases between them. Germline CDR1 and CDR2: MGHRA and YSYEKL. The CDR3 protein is CASSQVLNEKLFF. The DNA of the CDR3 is TGCGCCAGCAGCCAAGTGTTAAATGAAAAACTGTTTTTT.

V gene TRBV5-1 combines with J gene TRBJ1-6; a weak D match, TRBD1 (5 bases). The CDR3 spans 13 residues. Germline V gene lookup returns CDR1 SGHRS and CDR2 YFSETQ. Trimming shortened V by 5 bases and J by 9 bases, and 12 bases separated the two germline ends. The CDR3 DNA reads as TGCGCCAGCAGTGAAGGGGTTGGTTCACCCCTCCACTTT. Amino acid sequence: CASSEGVGSPLHF.

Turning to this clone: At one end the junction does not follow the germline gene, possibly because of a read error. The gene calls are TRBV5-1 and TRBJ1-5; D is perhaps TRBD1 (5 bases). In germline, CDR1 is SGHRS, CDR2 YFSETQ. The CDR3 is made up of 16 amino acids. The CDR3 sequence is CASSRDREYSNQPQHF. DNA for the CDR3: TGCGCCAGCAGCCGGGACCGGGAGTATAGCAATCAACCCCAGCATTTT.

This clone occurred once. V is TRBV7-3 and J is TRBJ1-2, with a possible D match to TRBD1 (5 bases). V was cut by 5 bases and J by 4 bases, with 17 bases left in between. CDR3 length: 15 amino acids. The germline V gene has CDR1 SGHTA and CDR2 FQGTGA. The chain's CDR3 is CASSPTGGGPYGYTF. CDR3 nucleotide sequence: TGTGCCAGCAGCCCTACCGGGGGAGGTCCCTATGGCTACACCTTC.

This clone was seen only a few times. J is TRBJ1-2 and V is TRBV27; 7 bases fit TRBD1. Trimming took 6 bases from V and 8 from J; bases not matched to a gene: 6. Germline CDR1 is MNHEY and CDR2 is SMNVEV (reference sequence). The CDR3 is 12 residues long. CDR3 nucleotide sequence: TGTGCCAGCAGGAGGCAGGGGGAAGGCTACACCTTC. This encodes CASRRQGEGYTF.

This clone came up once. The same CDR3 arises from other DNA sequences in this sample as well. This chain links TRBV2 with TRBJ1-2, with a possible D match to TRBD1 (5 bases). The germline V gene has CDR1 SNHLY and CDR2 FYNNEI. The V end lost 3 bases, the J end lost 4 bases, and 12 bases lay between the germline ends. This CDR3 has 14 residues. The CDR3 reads CASSEGQGGYGYTF. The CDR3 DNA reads TGTGCCAGCAGTGAGGGGCAGGGAGGCTATGGCTACACCTTC.

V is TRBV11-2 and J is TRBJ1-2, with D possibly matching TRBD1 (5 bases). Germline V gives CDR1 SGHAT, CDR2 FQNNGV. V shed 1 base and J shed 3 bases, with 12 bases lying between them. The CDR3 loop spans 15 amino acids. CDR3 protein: CASSLGVGRDYGYTF. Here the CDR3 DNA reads TGTGCCAGCAGCTTAGGTGTCGGCAGGGACTATGGCTACACCTTC.

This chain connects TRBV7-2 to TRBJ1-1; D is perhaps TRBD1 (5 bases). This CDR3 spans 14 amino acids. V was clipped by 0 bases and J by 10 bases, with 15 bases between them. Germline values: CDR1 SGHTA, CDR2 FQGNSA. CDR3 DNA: TGTGCCAGCAGCTTAGCGCTGGGGGGAAGGGGAGCTTTCTTT. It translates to CASSLALGGRGAFF. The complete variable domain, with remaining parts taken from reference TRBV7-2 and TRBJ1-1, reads GAGVSQSPSNKVTEKGKDVELRCDPISGHTALYWYRQSLGQGLEFLIYFQGNSAPDKSGLPSDRFSAERTGGSVSTLTIQRTQQEDSAVYLCASSLALGGRGAFFGQGTRLTVV.